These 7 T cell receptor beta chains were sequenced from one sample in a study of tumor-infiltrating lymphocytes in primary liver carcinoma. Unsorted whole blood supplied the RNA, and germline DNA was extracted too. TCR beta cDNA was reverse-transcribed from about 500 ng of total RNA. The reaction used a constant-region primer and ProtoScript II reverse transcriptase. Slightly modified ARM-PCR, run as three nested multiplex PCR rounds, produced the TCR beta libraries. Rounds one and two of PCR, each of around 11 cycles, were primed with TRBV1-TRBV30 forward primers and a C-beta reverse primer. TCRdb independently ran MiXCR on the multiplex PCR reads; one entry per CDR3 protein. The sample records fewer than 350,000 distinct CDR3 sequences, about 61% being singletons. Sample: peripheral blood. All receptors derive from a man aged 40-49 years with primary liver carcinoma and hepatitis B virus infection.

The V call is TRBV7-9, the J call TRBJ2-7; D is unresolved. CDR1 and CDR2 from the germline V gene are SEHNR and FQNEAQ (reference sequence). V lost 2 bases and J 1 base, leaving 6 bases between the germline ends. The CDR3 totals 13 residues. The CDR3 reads CASSLTNSYEQYF. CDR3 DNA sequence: TGTGCCAGCAGCTTAACAAATTCCTACGAGCAGTACTTC.

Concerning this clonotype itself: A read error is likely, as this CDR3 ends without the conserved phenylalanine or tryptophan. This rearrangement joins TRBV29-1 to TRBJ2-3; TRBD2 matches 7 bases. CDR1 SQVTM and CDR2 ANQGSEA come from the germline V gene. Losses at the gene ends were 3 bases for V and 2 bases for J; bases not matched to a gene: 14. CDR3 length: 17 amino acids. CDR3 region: CSVEDTLAETITDTQYS. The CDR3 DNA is TGCAGCGTTGAGGATACCCTAGCGGAGACAATCACAGATACGCAGTATTCT.

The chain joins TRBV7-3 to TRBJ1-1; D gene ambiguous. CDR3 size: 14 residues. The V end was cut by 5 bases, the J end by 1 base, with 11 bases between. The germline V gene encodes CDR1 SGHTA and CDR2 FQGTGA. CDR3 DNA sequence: TGTGCCAGCAGCCGGCTAGGGCAGAACACTGAAGCTTTCTTT. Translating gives CASSRLGQNTEAFF.

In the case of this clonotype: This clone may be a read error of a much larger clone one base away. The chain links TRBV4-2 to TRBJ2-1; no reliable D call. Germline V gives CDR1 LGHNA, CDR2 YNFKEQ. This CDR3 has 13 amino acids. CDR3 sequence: CAGSQDWSNEQFF. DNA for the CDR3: TGTGCCGGCAGCCAAGATTGGAGCAATGAGCAGTTCTTC.

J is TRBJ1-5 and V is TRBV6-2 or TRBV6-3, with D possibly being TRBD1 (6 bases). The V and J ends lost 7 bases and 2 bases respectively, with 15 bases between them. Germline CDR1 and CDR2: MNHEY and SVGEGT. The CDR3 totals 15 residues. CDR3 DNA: TGTGCCAGCACTCTGGACAGCTATGGCAATCAGCCCCAGCATTTT. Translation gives CASTLDSYGNQPQHF.

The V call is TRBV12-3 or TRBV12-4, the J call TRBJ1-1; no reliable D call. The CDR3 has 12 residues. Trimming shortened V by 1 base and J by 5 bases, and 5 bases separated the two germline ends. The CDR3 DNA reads TGTGCCAGCAGTTTAGGGCCGACTGAAGCTTTCTTT. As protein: CASSLGPTEAFF.

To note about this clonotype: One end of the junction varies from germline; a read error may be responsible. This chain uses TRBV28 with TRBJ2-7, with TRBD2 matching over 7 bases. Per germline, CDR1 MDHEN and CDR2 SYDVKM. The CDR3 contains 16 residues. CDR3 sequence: CASNSFSGPFSYDQYF. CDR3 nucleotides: TGTGCCAGCAATTCATTTAGCGGGCCTTTCTCCTACGATCAGTACTTC.